This T cell receptor beta chain was captured in a study of regulatory T cells in long-lasting Graves disease. This clonotype has just a few counts. Its antigen remains unidentified. The ends were cut back, 5 bases at V and 0 bases at J, with 10 bases in the middle. The germline CDR1 and CDR2 sequences are SEHNR and FQNEAQ (reference sequence). This CDR3 region has 14 residues. Documented time point: persistent/refractory GD, antithyroid drugs over 5 years with positive TRAb. Following extraction of RNA from PBMCs, that RNA was used to make the TCR library. An endocrinology department located in Xi'an, China, was where the patients came from. General study findings and limits: Study was limited to peripheral blood, excluding thyroid tissue. There were preferences for TRBV28, TRBJ1-2 and TRBJ2-5 in persistent disease.

In building TCR beta libraries, iRepertoire HTBI primers were used together with Arm-PCR of CDR3 regions. A single record per CDR3 protein comes from TCRdb applying MiXCR to the multiplex PCR reads. This sample has under 500,000 distinct CDR3 sequences, with 20% found just once. The chain links TRBV7-9 to TRBJ2-5; D unclear. The clonotype comes from a female donor with Graves disease. The sample here was peripheral blood mononuclear cells (PBMCs), taken when the disease was refractory, from a patient treated with antithyroid drugs. The CDR3 DNA reads TGTGCCAGCAGCCGCGGACCGAACCAAGAGACCCAGTACTTC. This sequence encodes CASSRGPNQETQYF.